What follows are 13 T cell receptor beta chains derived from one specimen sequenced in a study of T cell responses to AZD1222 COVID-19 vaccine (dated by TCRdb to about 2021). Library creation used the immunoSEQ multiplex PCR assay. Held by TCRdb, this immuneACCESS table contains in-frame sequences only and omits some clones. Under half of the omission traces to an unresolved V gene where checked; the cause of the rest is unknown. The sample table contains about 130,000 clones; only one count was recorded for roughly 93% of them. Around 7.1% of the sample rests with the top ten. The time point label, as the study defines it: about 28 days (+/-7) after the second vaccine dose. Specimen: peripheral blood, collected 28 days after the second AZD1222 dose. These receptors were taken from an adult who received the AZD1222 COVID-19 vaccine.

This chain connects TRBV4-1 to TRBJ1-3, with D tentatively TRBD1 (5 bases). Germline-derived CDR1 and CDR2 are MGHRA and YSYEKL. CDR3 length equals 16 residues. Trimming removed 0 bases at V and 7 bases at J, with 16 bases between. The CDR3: CASSQEGSGPWNTIYF. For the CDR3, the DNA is TGCGCCAGCAGCCAAGAAGGGTCAGGGCCGTGGAACACCATATATTTT.

For the CDR3, the DNA is TGCAGCGTTGAAGAGGGACAGGGGAACGAAAAACTGTTTTTT. It codes for CSVEEGQGNEKLFF. J is TRBJ1-4 and V is TRBV29-1; the match to TRBD1 covers 10 bases. Germline V gene lookup returns CDR1 SQVTM and CDR2 ANQGSEA. The CDR3 has 14 residues. The V and J ends lost 0 bases and 8 bases, in that order; junction bases with no gene match: 3. Supplemented by reference TRBV29-1 and TRBJ1-4, the full variable domain reads SAVISQKPSRDICQRGTSLTIQCQVDSQVTMMFWYRQQPGQSLTLIATANQGSEATYESGFVIDKFPISRPNLTFSTLTVSNMSPEDSSIYLCSVEEGQGNEKLFFGSGTQLSVL.

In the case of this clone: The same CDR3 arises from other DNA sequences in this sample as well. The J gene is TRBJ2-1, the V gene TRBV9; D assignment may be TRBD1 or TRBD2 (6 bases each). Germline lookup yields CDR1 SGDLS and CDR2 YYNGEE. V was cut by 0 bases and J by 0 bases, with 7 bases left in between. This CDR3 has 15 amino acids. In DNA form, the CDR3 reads TGTGCCAGCAGCGTAGCGGGGGCCTCCTACAATGAGCAGTTCTTC. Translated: CASSVAGASYNEQFF.

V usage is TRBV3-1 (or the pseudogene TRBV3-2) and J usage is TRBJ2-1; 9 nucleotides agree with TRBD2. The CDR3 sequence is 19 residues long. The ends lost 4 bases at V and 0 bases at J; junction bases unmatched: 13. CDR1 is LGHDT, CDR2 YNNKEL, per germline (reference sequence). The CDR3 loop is CASSRPPAGGPSSYNEQFF. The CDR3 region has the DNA TGTGCCAGCAGCCGACCCCCGGCGGGGGGGCCAAGCTCCTACAATGAGCAGTTCTTC.

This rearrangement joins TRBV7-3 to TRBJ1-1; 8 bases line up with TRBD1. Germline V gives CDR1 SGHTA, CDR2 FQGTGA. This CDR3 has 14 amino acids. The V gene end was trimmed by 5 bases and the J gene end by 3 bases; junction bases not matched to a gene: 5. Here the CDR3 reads CASSATGADTEAFF. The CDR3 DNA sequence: TGTGCCAGCAGCGCGACAGGGGCCGACACTGAAGCTTTCTTT.

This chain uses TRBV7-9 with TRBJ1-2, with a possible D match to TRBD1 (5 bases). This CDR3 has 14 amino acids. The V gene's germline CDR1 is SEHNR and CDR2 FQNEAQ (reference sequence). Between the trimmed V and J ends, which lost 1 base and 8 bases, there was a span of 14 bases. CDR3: CASSLVSEGLGYTF. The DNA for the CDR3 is TGTGCCAGCAGCTTAGTATCCGAGGGACTCGGCTACACCTTC. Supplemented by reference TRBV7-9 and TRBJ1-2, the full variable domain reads DTGVSQNPRHKITKRGQNVTFRCDPISEHNRLYWYRQTLGQGPEFLTYFQNEAQLEKSRLLSDRFSAERPKGSFSTLEIQRTEQGDSAMYLCASSLVSEGLGYTFGSGTRLTVV.

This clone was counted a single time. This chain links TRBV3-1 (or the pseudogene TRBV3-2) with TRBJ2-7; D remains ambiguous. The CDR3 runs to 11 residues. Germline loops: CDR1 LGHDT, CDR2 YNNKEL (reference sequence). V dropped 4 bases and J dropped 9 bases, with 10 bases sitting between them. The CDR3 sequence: CASSLQGVQYF. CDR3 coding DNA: TGTGCCAGCAGCCTACAAGGCGTGCAGTACTTC.

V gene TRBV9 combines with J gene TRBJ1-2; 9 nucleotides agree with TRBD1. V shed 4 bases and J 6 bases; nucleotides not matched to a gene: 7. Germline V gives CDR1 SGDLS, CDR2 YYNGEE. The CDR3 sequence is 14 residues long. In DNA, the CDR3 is TGTGCCAGCAGCCCGGGACAGGGATGGAATGGCTACACCTTC. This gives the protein CASSPGQGWNGYTF.

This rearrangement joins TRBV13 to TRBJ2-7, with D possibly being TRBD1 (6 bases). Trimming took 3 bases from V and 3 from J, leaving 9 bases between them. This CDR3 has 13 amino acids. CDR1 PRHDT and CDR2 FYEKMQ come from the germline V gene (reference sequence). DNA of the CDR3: TGTGCCAGCAGCTTGGACAGAGGCTACGAGCAGTACTTC. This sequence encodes CASSLDRGYEQYF.

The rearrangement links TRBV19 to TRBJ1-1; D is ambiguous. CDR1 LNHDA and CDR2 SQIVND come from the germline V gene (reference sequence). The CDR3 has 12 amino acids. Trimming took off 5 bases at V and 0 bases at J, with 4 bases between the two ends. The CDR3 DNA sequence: TGTGCCAGTAGTCTGGTGAACACTGAAGCTTTCTTT. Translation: CASSLVNTEAFF.

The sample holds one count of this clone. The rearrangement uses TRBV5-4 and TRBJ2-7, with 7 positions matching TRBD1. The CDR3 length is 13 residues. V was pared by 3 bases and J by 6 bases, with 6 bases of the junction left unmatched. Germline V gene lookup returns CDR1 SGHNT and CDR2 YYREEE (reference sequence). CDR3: CASSWATGAEQYF. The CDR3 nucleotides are TGTGCCAGCAGCTGGGCTACAGGGGCCGAGCAGTACTTC.

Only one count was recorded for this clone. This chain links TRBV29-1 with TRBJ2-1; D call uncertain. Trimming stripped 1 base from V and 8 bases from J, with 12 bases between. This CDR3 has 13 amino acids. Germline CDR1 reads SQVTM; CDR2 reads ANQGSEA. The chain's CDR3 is CSVEASPGDEQFF. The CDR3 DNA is TGCAGCGTTGAAGCCTCCCCTGGGGATGAGCAGTTCTTC.

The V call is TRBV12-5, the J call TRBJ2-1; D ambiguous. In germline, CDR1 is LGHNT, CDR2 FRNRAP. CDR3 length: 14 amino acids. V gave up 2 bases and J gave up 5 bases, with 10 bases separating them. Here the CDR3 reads CASGLLGRHNEQFF. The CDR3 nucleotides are TGTGCTAGTGGTTTGCTCGGGCGGCACAATGAGCAGTTCTTC.